Listed below are T cell receptor beta chains from one sample, sequenced in a study of neurological immune-mediated disorders. A single record per CDR3 protein comes from TCRdb applying MiXCR to the 5' RACE reads. The top ten hold about 1.7% of the sample, which has under 90,000 distinct CDR3 sequences, about 9.4% seen once. The sequencing input was PBMCs. The source of these receptors is a middle-aged man in good health. Each CDR3 is given without its conserved first and last residue. Clone size appears in some rows only: once, few, many, or a class for an expanded clone.

many,TRBV12-3/TRBV12-4,TRBJ1-1,ASILQGTEAF
many,TRBV20-1,TRBJ2-7,SARPLAGGSREQY
NA,TRBV12-3/TRBV12-4,TRBJ2-7,ASGASGSFGEQY
NA,TRBV3-1,TRBJ1-1,ASRTAPGPGTEAF
many,TRBV5-5,TRBJ1-1,ASSLRGDSEAF
NA,TRBV5-1,TRBJ1-3,ASSPDQAGNTIY
many,TRBV7-6,TRBJ2-3,ASSASPSTDTQY
many,TRBV7-8,TRBJ1-1,ASSLEPGVNTEAF
many,TRBV5-5,TRBJ1-2,ASSYPGEVDGYT
many,TRBV20-1,TRBJ2-1,SAPWRGGPNEQF
many,TRBV15,TRBJ2-5,ATSRLRTSGSETQY
many,TRBV5-1,TRBJ2-2,ASSLVGHLPGAGELF
many,TRBV20-1,TRBJ2-3,SAMEGSTDTQY
many,TRBV29-1,TRBJ2-1,SVWQGGSYDEQF
many,TRBV5-1,TRBJ2-7,ASSLDSGQKYEQY
many,TRBV18,TRBJ2-7,ASSPGAGAYEQY
many,TRBV7-2,TRBJ2-7,ASSHRTERYEQY
many,TRBV7-9,TRBJ2-1,ASTEWAGEAYNEQF
NA,TRBV28,TRBJ1-2,ASSLDSYGYI
many,TRBV5-1,TRBJ1-1,ASTELGTEAF
many,TRBV20-1,TRBJ2-1,SARPGQGWNEQF
many,TRBV5-1,TRBJ2-2,ASSLGVEGSGRAGELF